Listed here are 5 T cell receptor beta chains from one sample, sequenced in a study of blood T cell repertoires in COVID-19. The data were produced by immunoSEQ multiplex PCR, yet TCRdb's version contains in-frame clones alone and is incomplete. The sample shows around 140,000 clones, about four fifths of them seen only once. The sequencing input was peripheral blood. All receptors come from a young man with COVID-19, enrolled during active disease.

CDR3 bases: TGTGCCAGCAGACCAGGGGGAGACGGAAACACCATATATTTT. Amino acids: CASRPGGDGNTIYF. The chain joins TRBV7-8 to TRBJ1-3; 7 bases are shared with TRBD1. Germline V CDR1 and CDR2: SGHVS, FQNEAQ. CDR3 length equals 14 residues. V gave up 6 bases and J gave up 4 bases; unmatched junction bases: 6.

The gene calls are TRBV11-3 and TRBJ2-3, with TRBD1 matching over 9 bases. CDR1 and CDR2 (germline): SGHNT, YENEEA. The CDR3 length is 15 residues. The ends lost 3 bases at V and 4 bases at J; junction bases unmatched: 5. CDR3 protein: CASSLGGQGSDTQYF. CDR3 coding DNA: TGTGCCAGCAGCTTGGGTGGACAGGGGTCAGATACGCAGTATTTT.

The genes are TRBV9 and TRBJ2-5; a possible D gene is TRBD1 (6 bases). V was shortened by 0 bases and J by 1 base, with 10 bases between the two germline ends. This CDR3 is 15 amino acids long. CDR1 is SGDLS, CDR2 YYNGEE, per germline. The chain's CDR3 is CASSVASRGQETQYF. In nucleotides, the CDR3 is TGTGCCAGCAGCGTAGCTTCCAGGGGCCAAGAGACCCAGTACTTC.

The rearrangement links TRBV9 to TRBJ2-7; 7 nucleotides align to TRBD1. The J segment lost 1 base and the V segment lost 3 bases, leaving 7 bases of the junction unmatched. Germline loops: CDR1 SGDLS, CDR2 YYNGEE. This CDR3 is built from 15 residues. CDR3 DNA sequence: TGTGCCAGCAGCGGCCGGACAGGTAGTTCCTACGAGCAGTACTTC. Its protein is CASSGRTGSSYEQYF.

The table lists this clone with a few counts. The chain combines TRBV15 with TRBJ2-5, with D hard to call. V was pared by 0 bases and J by 8 bases, with 7 bases between. Germline assignment: CDR1 LNHNV and CDR2 YYDKDF (reference sequence). The CDR3 is made up of 12 amino acids. The CDR3 nucleotides are TGTGCCACCAGCAGAGATCGGAGAACCCAGTACTTC. It yields the protein CATSRDRRTQYF.